The clone carrying this T cell receptor beta chain was observed many times. The junction and the germline gene differ at one end; a read error may be behind it. The authors ran a second PCR of about 6 to 11 cycles using a sample-barcoded 5' primer and a J-beta primer mix. One entry per CDR3 protein, called by TCRdb with MiXCR from the 5' RACE reads. The sample yields around 1,000,000 distinct CDR3 sequences, approximately 26% seen once. The data belong to a study of blood T cells in healthy people across ages. The sample also formed part of further work on T cells of mothers and their children.

Sequences were obtained from blood. The sequence was obtained from a girl under 10 years old in good health.

The CDR3 DNA reads as TGTGCCAGCAGTTTAGACGTGAACACTGAAGCTTTCTTT. Translating gives CASSLDVNTEAFF. The chain joins TRBV11-2 to TRBJ1-1, with D hard to call. The CDR3 has 13 amino acids. Looked up from germline, CDR1 is SGHAT and CDR2 is FQNNGV.